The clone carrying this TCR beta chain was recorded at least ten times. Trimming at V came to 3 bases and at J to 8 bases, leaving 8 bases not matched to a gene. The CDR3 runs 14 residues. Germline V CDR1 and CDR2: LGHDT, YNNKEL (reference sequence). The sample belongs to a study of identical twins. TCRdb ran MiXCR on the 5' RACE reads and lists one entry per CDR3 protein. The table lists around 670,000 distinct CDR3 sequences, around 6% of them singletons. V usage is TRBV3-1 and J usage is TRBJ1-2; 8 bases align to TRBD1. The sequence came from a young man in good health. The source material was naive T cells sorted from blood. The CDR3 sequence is CASSHQDRVVGYTF. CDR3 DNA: TGTGCCAGCAGCCACCAGGACAGGGTAGTCGGCTACACCTTC.